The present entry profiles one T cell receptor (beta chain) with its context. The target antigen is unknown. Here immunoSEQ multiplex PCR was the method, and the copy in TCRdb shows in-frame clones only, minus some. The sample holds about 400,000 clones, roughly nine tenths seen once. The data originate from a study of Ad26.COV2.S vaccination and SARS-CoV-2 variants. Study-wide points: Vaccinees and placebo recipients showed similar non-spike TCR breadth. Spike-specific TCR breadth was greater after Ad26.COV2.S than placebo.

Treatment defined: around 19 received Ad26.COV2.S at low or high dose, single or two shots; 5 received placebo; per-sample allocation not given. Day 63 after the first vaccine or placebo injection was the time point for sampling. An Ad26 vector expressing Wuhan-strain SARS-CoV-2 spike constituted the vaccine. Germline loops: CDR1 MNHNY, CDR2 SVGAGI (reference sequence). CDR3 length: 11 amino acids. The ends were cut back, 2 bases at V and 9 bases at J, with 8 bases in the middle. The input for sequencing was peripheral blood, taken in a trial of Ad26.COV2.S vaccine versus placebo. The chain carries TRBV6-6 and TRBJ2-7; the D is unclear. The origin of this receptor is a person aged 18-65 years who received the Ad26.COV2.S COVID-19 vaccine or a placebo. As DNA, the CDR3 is TGTGCCAGCAGTTACGCGACTTTGCAGTACTTC. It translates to CASSYATLQYF.